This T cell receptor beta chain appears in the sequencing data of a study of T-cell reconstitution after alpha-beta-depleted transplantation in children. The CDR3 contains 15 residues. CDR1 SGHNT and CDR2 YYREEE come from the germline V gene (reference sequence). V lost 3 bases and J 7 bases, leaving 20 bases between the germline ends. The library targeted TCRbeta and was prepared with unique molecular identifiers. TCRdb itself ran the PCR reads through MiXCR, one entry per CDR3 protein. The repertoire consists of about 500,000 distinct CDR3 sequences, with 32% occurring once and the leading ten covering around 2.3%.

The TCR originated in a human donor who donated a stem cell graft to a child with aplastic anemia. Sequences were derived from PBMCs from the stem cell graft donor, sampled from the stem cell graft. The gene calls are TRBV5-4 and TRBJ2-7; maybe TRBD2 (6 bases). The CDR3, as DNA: TGTGCCAGCAGCTCGGGACTCCCTCCCTTCGGGGAGCAGTACTTC. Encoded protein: CASSSGLPPFGEQYF.